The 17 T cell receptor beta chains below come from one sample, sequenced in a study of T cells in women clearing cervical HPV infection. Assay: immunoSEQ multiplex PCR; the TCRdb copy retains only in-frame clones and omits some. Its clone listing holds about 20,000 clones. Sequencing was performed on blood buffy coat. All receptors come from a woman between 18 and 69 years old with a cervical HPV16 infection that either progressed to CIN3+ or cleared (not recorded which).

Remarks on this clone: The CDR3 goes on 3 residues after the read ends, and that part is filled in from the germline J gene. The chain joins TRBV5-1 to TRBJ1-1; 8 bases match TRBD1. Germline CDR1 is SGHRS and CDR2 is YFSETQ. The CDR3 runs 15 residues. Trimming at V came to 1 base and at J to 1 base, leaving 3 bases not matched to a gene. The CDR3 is CASSLQGTGNTEAFF. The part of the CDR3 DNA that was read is TGCGCCAGCAGCTTGCAGGGGACAGGGAACACTGAA.

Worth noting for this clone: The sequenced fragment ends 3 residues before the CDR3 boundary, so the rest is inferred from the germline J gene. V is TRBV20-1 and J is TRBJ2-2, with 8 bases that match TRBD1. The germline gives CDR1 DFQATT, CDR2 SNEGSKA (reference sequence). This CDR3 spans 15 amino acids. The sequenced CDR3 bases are TGCAGTGCTCCAGGGGGCGCAAATCGAAATTCACCG. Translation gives CSAPGGANRNSP. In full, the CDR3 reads CSAPGGANRNSPLFF.

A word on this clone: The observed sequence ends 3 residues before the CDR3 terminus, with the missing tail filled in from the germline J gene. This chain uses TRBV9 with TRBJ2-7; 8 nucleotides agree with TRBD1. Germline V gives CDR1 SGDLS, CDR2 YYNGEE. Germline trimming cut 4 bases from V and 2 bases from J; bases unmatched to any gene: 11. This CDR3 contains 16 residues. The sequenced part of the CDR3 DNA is TGTGCCAGCAGCCCCCGACAGGGGACCCTTACCTACGAG. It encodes CASSPRQGTLTYE. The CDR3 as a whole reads CASSPRQGTLTYEQYF. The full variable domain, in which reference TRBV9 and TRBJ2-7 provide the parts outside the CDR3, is DSGVTQTPKHLITATGQRVTLRCSPRSGDLSVYWYQQSLDQGLQFLIQYYNGEERAKGNILERFSAQQFPDLHSELNLSSLELGDSALYFCASSPRQGTLTYEQYFGPGTRLTVT.

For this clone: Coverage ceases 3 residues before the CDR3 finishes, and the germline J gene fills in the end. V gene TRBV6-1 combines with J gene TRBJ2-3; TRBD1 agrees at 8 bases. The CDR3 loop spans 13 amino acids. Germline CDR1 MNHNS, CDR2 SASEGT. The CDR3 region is CASRETRDRTQYF. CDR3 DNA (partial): TGTGCCAGCAGGGAAACTAGGGACAGGACG.

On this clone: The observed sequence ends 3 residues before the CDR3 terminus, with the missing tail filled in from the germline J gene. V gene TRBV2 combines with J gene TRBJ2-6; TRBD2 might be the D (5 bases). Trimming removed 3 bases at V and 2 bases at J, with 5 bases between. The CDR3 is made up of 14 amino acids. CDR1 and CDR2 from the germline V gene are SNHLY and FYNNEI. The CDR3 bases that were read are TGTGCCAGCAGTGACGGGGCTGGGGCCAACGTC. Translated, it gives CASSDGAGANV. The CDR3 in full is CASSDGAGANVLTF.

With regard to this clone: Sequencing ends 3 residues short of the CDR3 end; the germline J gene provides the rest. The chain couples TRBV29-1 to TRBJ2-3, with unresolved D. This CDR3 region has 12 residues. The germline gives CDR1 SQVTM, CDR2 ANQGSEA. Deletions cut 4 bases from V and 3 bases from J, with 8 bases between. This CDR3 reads CSVAPQTDTQYF. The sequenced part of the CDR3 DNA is TGCAGCGTTGCACCACAAACAGATACG.

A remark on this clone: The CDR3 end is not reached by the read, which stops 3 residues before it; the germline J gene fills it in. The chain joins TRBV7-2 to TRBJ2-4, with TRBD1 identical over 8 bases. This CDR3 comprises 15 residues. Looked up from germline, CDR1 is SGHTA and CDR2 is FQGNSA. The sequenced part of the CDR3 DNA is TGTGCCAGCAGCTTAGGGGCAGGGGGCTTTAATGGT. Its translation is CASSLGAGGFNG. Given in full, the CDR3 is CASSLGAGGFNGQYF.

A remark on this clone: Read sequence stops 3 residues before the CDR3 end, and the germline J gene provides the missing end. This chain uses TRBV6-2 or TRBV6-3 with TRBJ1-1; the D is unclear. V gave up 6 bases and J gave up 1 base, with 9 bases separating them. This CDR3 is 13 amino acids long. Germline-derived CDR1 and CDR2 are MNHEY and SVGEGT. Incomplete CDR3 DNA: TGTGCCAGCAGCCTGACACAGAACACTGAA. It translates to CASSLTQNTE. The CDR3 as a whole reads CASSLTQNTEAFF.

The CDR3 sequence: CASSDRDELGEQFF. CDR3 DNA (partial): TGTGCCAGCAGCGACAGGGATGAACTGGGTGAG. The V gene is TRBV9, the J gene TRBJ2-1; possible D gene TRBD1, 6 bases. With the read ending 3 residues before the CDR3 end, the germline J gene is used to fill in that end. The CDR3 covers 14 residues. V shed 3 bases and J shed 9 bases, with 16 bases lying between them. CDR1 and CDR2 from the germline V gene are SGDLS and YYNGEE.

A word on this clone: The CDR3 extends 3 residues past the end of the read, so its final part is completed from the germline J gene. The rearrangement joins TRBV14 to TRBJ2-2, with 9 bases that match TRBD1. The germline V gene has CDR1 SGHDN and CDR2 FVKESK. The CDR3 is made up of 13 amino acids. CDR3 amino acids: CASSGTGHEKLFF. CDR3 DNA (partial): TGTGCCAGCAGCGGGACAGGGCATGAAAAG.

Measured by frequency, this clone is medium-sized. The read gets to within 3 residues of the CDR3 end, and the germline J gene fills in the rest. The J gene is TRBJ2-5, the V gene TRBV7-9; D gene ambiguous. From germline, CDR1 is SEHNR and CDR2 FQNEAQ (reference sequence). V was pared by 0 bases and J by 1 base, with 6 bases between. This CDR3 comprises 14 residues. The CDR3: CASSLAAGQETQYF. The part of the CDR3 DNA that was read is TGTGCCAGCAGCTTAGCGGCAGGCCAAGAGACC. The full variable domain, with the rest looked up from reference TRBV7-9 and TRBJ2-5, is DTGVSQNPRHKITKRGQNVTFRCDPISEHNRLYWYRQTLGQGPEFLTYFQNEAQLEKSRLLSDRFSAERPKGSFSTLEIQRTEQGDSAMYLCASSLAAGQETQYFGPGTRLLVL.

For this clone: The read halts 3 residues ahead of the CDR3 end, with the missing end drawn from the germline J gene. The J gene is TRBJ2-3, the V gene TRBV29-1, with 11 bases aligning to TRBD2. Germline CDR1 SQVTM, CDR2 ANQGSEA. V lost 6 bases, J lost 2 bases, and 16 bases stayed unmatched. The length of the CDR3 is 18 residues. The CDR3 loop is CSVPTSGAAQTTTDTQYF. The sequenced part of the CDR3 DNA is TGCAGCGTACCGACTAGCGGGGCCGCGCAAACTACCACAGATACG.

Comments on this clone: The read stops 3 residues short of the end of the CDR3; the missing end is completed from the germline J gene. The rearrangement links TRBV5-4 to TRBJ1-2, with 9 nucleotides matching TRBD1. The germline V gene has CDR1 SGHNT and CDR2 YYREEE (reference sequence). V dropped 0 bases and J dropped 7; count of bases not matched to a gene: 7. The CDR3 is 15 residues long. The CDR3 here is CASSLDTGTGLGYTF. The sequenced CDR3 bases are TGTGCCAGCAGCTTGGATACTGGGACAGGGCTTGGC.

The CDR3 DNA, read in part, is TGTGCCAGCAGTGATGGGCCGGGACTTAGTGAAAAA. It yields the protein CASSDGPGLSEK. In full, the CDR3 reads CASSDGPGLSEKLFF. This sequence joins TRBV6-1 and TRBJ1-4; maybe TRBD1 (5 bases). Coverage ceases 3 residues before the CDR3 finishes, and the germline J gene fills in the end. Between the trimmed V and J ends, which lost 3 bases and 7 bases, there was a span of 15 bases. Germline CDR1 reads MNHNS; CDR2 reads SASEGT. The CDR3 loop spans 15 amino acids.

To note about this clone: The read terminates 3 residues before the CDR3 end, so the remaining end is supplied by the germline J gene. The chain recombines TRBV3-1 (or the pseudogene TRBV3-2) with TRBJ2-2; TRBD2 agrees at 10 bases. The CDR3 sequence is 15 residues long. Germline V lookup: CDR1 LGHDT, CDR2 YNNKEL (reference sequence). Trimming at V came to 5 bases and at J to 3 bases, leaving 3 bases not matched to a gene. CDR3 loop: CASSSTSGYTGELFF. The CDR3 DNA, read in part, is TGTGCCAGCAGCTCGACTAGCGGGTACACCGGGGAG.

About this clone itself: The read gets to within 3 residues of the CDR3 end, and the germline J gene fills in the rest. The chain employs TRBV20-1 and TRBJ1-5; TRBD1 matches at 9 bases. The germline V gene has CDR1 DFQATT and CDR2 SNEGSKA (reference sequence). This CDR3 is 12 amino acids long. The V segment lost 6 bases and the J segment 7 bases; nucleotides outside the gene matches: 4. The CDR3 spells CSARQGEQPQHF. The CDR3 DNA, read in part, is TGCAGTGCCCGACAGGGGGAACAGCCC.

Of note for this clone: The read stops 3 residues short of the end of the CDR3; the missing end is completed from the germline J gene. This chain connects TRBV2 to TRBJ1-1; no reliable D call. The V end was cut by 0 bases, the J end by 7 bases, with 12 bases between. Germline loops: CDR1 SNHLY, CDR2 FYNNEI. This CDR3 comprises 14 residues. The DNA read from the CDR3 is TGTGCCAGCAGTGAAGCCCGAACGCGGGTTGAA. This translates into CASSEARTRVE. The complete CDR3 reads CASSEARTRVEAFF.